Listed below are T cell receptor beta chains from one sample, sequenced in a study of cytomegalovirus exposure and HLA in healthy donors. Clones were sequenced by immunoSEQ multiplex PCR, and TCRdb holds only the in-frame ones, with some missing. Here the sample table reports around 150,000 clones. The sample consisted of PBMCs. These receptors originate from a man aged 40-55 years in good health and CMV-seronegative. CDR3s include the opening cysteine and the closing phenylalanine or tryptophan. The D gene is left open where the match is weak.

j_call | d_call | v_call | cdr3_nt | cdr3_aa
TRBJ1-5 | - | TRBV6-1 | TGTGCCAGCAGCGATTACAGGGTTCAGAACCAGCCCCAGCATTTT | CASSDYRVQNQPQHF
TRBJ1-5 | TRBD1 | TRBV7-2 | TGTGCCAGCAGCGCCAGACAGGGCTTCCAGCCCCAGCATTTT | CASSARQGFQPQHF
TRBJ2-3 | TRBD2 | TRBV4-2 | TGTGCCAGCAGCCAAGAATCTAGCGGGGGATCAGATACGCAGTATTTT | CASSQESSGGSDTQYF
TRBJ1-3 | TRBD1 | TRBV5-6 | TGTGCCAGCAGCTTGACAGGGGAAGTAGGAAACACCATATATTTT | CASSLTGEVGNTIYF
TRBJ2-7 | TRBD2 | TRBV2 | TGTGCCAGCAGGCTAGCGGGCTACGAGCAGTACTTC | CASRLAGYEQYF
TRBJ2-5 | TRBD2 | TRBV13 | TGTGCCAGCAGCTTAAGAAAGACTAGCGGGGGCCTAGGGATAGGAGAGACCCAGTACTTC | CASSLRKTSGGLGIGETQYF
TRBJ1-2 | - | TRBV6-5 | TGTGCCAGCAAAGCAGGAGGAGGTAACTATGGCTACACCTTC | CASKAGGGNYGYTF
TRBJ1-2 | - | TRBV12-1 | TGTGCCAGCAGCCCGAGGACAGGGCCTAGGAGCTATGGCTACACCTTC | CASSPRTGPRSYGYTF
TRBJ2-7 | - | TRBV14 | TGTGCCAGCAGCCATAAACCACAGTTCTCCTACGAGCAGTACTTC | CASSHKPQFSYEQYF
TRBJ2-3 | TRBD2 | TRBV7-2 | TGTGCCAGCAGCGGTGGGACTAGCCCCCGAACAGATACGCAGTATTTT | CASSGGTSPRTDTQYF
TRBJ2-1 | TRBD2 | TRBV15 | TGTGCCACCAGCATCGGGACTAGTTACAATGAGCAGTTCTTC | CATSIGTSYNEQFF
TRBJ2-5 | TRBD2 | TRBV7-2 | TGTGCCAGCAGCTTGCGGGGGTACAAAGAAGAGACCCAGTACTTC | CASSLRGYKEETQYF
TRBJ1-2 | - | TRBV9 | TGTGCCAGCAGCGTAGCGGTGGGGGGTGGCTACACCTTC | CASSVAVGGGYTF
TRBJ2-5 | - | TRBV7-8 | TGTGCCAGCAGCTTAGAAGTAGTAGGGAGTTTCCAAGAGACCCAGTACTTC | CASSLEVVGSFQETQYF
TRBJ1-2 | - | TRBV11-2 | TGTGCCAGCAGCTCCCTCCGGGGGGGCGCGAACTATGGCTACACCTTC | CASSSLRGGANYGYTF